This TCR beta chain was captured in a study of blood T cells in healthy people across ages. Study-level points and caveats: It was found that TCR beta diversity correlated strongly with the percentage of naive T cells. Both higher diversity and more naive CD4+ cells marked long-lived donors when set against aged donors.

As concerns this clonotype: Its antigen is unidentified.

Next came a second PCR, run for about 6 to 11 cycles, which used a sample-barcoded 5' primer along with a J-beta primer mix. TCRdb reprocessed the 5' RACE reads via MiXCR and lists one record per CDR3 protein. The sample lists 800,000 or so distinct CDR3 sequences, around 62% seen once, with roughly 25% in the top ten. Sample donors were healthy Caucasian individuals that came from Russia, aged about 6 to 95. Sequencing was carried out using blood. This TCR was recovered from a young man in good health.

CDR3 in amino acids: CASKDRGPYEQYF. CDR3 nucleotide sequence: TGTGCCAGCAAAGACAGGGGACCCTACGAGCAGTACTTC. The chain couples TRBV28 to TRBJ2-7; 8 bases match TRBD1. Germline V lookup: CDR1 MDHEN, CDR2 SYDVKM. The V segment lost 7 bases and the J segment 2 bases; nucleotides outside the gene matches: 4. The CDR3 sequence is 13 residues long.